The 2 T cell receptor beta chains in this list originate from one sample, sequenced in a study of response to subunit inactivated influenza vaccine. Via MiXCR, TCRdb re-called the RT-PCR reads, giving one row per CDR3 protein. Of fewer than 700,000 distinct CDR3 sequences in the sample, 10% to 15% were seen once. The specimen was PBMCs from blood, collected roughly 46 days after vaccination. These TCRs come from a man aged 45-65 years who received an inactivated influenza vaccine.

This clonotype was recorded only once. Given a much more abundant clone one base away, this may be a read error. The genes are TRBV29-1 and TRBJ2-1; D unresolved. The CDR3 totals 12 residues. Trimming removed 7 bases at V and 9 bases at J, with 16 bases between. From germline, CDR1 is SQVTM and CDR2 ANQGSEA. The CDR3 nucleotides read TGCAGCGCTGGCAGGAGACGCACTGAGCAGTTCTTC. This codes for CSAGRRRTEQFF.

This clonotype was seen at least ten times. The CDR3 region has the DNA TGTGCCAGCTCACCAAACCAGGCAGAGACCCAGTACTTC. It translates to CASSPNQAETQYF. The J gene is TRBJ2-5, the V gene TRBV18; D call uncertain. V was shortened by 2 bases and J by 4 bases, with 8 bases between the two germline ends. CDR1 and CDR2 from the germline V gene are KGHSH and LQKENI. This CDR3 spans 13 amino acids.